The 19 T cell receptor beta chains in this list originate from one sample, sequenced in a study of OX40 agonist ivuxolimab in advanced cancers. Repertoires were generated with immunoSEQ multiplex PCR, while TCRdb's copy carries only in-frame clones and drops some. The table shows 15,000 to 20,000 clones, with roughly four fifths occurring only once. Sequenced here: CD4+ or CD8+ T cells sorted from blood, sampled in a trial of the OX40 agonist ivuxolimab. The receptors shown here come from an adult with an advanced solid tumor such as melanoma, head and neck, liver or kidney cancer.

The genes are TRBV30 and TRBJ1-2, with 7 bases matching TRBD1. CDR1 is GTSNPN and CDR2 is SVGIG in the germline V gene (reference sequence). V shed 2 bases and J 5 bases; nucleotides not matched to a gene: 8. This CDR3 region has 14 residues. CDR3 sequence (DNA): TGTGCCTGGAGTCCAGGCGGGACAGCATATGGCTACACCTTC. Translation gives CAWSPGGTAYGYTF.

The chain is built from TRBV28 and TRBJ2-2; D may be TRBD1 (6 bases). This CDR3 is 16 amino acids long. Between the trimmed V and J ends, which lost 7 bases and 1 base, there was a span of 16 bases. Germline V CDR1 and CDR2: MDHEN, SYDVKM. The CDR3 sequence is CASNGEDSRNTGELFF. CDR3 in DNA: TGTGCCAGCAACGGTGAGGACAGCCGGAACACCGGGGAGCTGTTTTTT.

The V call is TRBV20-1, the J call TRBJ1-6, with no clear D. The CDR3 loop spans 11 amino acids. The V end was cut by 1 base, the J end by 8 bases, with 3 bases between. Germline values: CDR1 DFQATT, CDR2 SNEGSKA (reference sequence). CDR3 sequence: CSARGDSPLHF. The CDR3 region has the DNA TGCAGTGCTAGAGGGGATTCACCCCTCCACTTT.

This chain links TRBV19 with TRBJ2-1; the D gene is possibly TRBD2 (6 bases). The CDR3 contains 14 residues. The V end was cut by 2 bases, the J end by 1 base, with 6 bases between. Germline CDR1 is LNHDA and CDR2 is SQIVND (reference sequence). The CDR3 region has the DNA TGTGCCAGTAGTATACGGGGGTCCTACAATGAGCAGTTCTTC. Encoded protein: CASSIRGSYNEQFF.

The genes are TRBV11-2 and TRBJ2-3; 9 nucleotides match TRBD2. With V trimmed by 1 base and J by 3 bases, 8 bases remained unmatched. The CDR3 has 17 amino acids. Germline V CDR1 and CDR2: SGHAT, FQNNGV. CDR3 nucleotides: TGTGCCAGCAGCTTAGTGGGTCGTAGCGGGGGAACAGATACGCAGTATTTT. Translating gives CASSLVGRSGGTDTQYF.

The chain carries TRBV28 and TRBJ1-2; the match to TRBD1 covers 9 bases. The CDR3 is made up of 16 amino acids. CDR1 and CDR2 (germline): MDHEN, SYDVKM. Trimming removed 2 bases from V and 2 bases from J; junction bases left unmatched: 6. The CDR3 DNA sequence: TGTGCCAGCAGTTTAACAGGACAGGGGCTAAACTATGGCTACACCTTC. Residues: CASSLTGQGLNYGYTF.

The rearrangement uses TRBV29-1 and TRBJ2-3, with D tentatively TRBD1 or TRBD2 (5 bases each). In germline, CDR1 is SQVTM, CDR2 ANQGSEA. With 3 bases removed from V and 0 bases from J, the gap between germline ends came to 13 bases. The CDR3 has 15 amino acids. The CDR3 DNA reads TGCAGCGTTGATAAGGGACCGGGAAGCACAGATACGCAGTATTTT. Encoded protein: CSVDKGPGSTDTQYF.

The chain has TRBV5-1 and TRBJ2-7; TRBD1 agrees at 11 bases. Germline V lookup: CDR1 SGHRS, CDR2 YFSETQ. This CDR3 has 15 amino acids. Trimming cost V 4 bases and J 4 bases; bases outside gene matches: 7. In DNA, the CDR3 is TGCGCCAGCAGCCCGGGACAGGGGGTCGGGTACGAGCAGTACTTC. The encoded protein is CASSPGQGVGYEQYF. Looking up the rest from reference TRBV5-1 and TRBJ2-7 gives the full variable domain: KAGVTQTPRYLIKTRGQQVTLSCSPISGHRSVSWYQQTPGQGLQFLFEYFSETQRNKGNFPGRFSGRQFSNSRSEMNVSTLELGDSALYLCASSPGQGVGYEQYFGPGTRLTVT.

The CDR3 spells CASSQRALRTSGPRDTQYF. DNA for the CDR3: TGTGCCAGCAGTCAGAGGGCCTTGAGGACTAGCGGGCCCCGAGATACGCAGTATTTT. The chain uses TRBV28 and TRBJ2-3, with 11 bases that match TRBD2. V was pared by 5 bases and J by 5 bases, with 18 bases of the junction left unmatched. There are 19 residues in the CDR3. Germline V gene sequence: CDR1 MDHEN, CDR2 SYDVKM. Looking up the rest from reference TRBV28 and TRBJ2-3 gives the full variable domain: DVKVTQSSRYLVKRTGEKVFLECVQDMDHENMFWYRQDPGLGLRLIYFSYDVKMKEKGDIPEGYSVSREKKERFSLILESASTNQTSMYLCASSQRALRTSGPRDTQYFGPGTRLTVL.

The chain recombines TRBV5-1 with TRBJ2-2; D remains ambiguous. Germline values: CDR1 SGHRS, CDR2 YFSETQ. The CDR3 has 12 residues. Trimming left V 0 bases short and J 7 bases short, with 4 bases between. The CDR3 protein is CASSLDRGELFF. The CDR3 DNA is TGCGCCAGCAGCTTGGACCGCGGGGAGCTGTTTTTT.

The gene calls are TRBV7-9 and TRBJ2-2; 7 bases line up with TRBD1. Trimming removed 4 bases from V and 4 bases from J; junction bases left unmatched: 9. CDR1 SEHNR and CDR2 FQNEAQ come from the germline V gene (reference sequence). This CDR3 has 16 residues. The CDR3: CASSSPPGTATGELFF. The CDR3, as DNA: TGTGCCAGCAGCTCGCCCCCCGGGACAGCCACCGGGGAGCTGTTTTTT.

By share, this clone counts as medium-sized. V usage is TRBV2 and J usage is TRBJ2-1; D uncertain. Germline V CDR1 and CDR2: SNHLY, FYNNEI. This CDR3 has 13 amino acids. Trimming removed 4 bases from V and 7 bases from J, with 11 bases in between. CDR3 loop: CASSVILRNEQFF. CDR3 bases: TGTGCCAGCAGTGTGATTTTACGTAATGAGCAGTTCTTC.

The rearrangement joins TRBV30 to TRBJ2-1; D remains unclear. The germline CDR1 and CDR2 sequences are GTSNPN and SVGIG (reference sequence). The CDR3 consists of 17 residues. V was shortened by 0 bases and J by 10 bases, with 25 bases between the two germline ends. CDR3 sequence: CAWSVGLSRSVLKEQFF. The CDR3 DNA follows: TGTGCCTGGAGTGTAGGGCTCAGTCGGTCCGTATTAAAGGAGCAGTTCTTC.

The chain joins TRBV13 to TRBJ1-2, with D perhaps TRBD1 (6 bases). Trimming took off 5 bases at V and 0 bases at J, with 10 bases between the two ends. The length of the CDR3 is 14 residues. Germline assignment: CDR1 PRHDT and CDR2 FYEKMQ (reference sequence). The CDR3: CASSPRTANYGYTF. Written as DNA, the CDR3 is TGTGCCAGCAGCCCGAGGACAGCTAACTATGGCTACACCTTC. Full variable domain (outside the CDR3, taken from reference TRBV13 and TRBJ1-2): AAGVIQSPRHLIKEKRETATLKCYPIPRHDTVYWYQQGPGQDPQFLISFYEKMQSDKGSIPDRFSAQQFSDYHSELNMSSLELGDSALYFCASSPRTANYGYTFGSGTRLTVV.

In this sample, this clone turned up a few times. The CDR3 nucleotides read TGTGCCAGCAGTCAGGGGGGAAGCGGGCACAATGAGCAGTTCTTC. Its protein is CASSQGGSGHNEQFF. The rearrangement joins TRBV7-3 to TRBJ2-1; a weak D match, TRBD1 (7 bases). The CDR3 sequence is 15 residues long. CDR1 is SGHTA and CDR2 is FQGTGA in the germline V gene. V was pared by 6 bases and J by 5 bases, with 17 bases between.

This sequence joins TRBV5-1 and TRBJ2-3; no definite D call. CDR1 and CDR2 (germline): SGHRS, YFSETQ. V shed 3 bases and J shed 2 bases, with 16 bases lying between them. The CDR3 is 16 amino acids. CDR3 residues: CASSYSPAGNTDTQYF. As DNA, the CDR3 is TGCGCCAGCAGCTACTCACCGGCTGGGAACACAGATACGCAGTATTTT.

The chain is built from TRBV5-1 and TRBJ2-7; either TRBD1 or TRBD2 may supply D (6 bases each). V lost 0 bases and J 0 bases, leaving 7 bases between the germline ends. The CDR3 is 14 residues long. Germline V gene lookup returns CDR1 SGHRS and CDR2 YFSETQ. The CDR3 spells CASSLEGGSYEQYF. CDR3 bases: TGCGCCAGCAGCTTGGAGGGGGGCTCCTACGAGCAGTACTTC. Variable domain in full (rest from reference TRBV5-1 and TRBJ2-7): KAGVTQTPRYLIKTRGQQVTLSCSPISGHRSVSWYQQTPGQGLQFLFEYFSETQRNKGNFPGRFSGRQFSNSRSEMNVSTLELGDSALYLCASSLEGGSYEQYFGPGTRLTVT.

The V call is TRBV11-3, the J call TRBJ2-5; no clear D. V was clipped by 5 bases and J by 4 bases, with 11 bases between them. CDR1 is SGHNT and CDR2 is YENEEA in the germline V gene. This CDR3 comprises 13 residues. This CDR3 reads CASSPFLGETQYF. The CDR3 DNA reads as TGTGCCAGCAGCCCATTCTTAGGAGAGACCCAGTACTTC.

Here the CDR3 reads CASSPGAANTEAFF. For the CDR3, the DNA is TGTGCCAGCAGCCCAGGGGCGGCGAACACTGAAGCTTTCTTT. This rearrangement joins TRBV7-8 to TRBJ1-1, with D possibly being TRBD1 (6 bases). The V end was cut by 5 bases, the J end by 1 base, with 11 bases between. Per germline, CDR1 SGHVS and CDR2 FQNEAQ. The CDR3 totals 14 residues. Drawing the rest from reference TRBV7-8 and TRBJ1-1, the complete variable domain is GAGVSQSPRYKVAKRGQDVALRCDPISGHVSLFWYQQALGQGPEFLTYFQNEAQLDKSGLPSDRFFAERPEGSVSTLKIQRTQQEDSAVYLCASSPGAANTEAFFGQGTRLTVV.